These 25 T cell receptor beta chains originate from one sample sequenced in a study of T cells in Graves' hyperthyroidism and ophthalmopathy. Amplified TCR beta CDR3 regions derived from RNA transcripts. Researchers ran a first-round RT-PCR on the TCR CDR3 using the HTBI primer set. TCRdb itself ran the multiplex PCR reads through MiXCR, one entry per CDR3 protein. The table has about 480,000 distinct CDR3 sequences, around 15% seen once; the top ten hold around a sixth. Specimen: blood. The receptors originated from a woman in her late teens or twenties with Graves' hyperthyroidism.

V and J are TRBV19 and TRBJ2-2; tentative D call: TRBD2 (5 bases). The CDR3 loop spans 17 amino acids. Looked up from germline, CDR1 is LNHDA and CDR2 is SQIVND (reference sequence). V shed 6 bases and J shed 4 bases, with 21 bases lying between them. In DNA form, the CDR3 reads TGTGCCAGTAGGGCCGAGGCAGACTGGGCGGGCACCGGGGAGCTGTTTTTT. It is translated as CASRAEADWAGTGELFF. Together with reference TRBV19 and TRBJ2-2, the CDR3 gives the full variable domain: DGGITQSPKYLFRKEGQNVTLSCEQNLNHDAMYWYRQDPGQGLRLIYYSQIVNDFQKGDIAEGYSVSREKKESFPLTVTSAQKNPTAFYLCASRAEADWAGTGELFFGEGSRLTVL.

The chain has TRBV2 and TRBJ1-1, with a possible D match to TRBD1 (5 bases). CDR3 length: 13 amino acids. The V gene lost 10 bases and the J gene lost 0 bases, with 12 bases spanning the gap. CDR1 is SNHLY and CDR2 is FYNNEI in the germline V gene. As DNA, the CDR3 is TGTGCCACCTCTTGGGACTTGAACACTGAAGCTTTCTTT. It codes for CATSWDLNTEAFF.

The chain is built from TRBV7-3 and TRBJ2-2; D gene ambiguous. Trimming took off 7 bases at V and 4 bases at J, with 10 bases between the two ends. There are 13 residues in the CDR3. Germline CDR1 reads SGHTA; CDR2 reads FQGTGA. The CDR3 here is CASKGGTTGELFF. The CDR3 bases are TGTGCCAGCAAGGGCGGAACCACCGGGGAGCTGTTTTTT.

Many counts were recorded for this clonotype. V is TRBV30 and J is TRBJ2-1, with 8 bases fitting TRBD2. The CDR3 loop spans 17 amino acids. The germline V gene has CDR1 GTSNPN and CDR2 SVGIG (reference sequence). V shed 0 bases, J shed 1 base, and the junction held 8 bases outside the gene matches. CDR3 in amino acids: CAWSVGAGVGSYNEQFF. The CDR3 nucleotides are TGTGCCTGGAGTGTAGGAGCGGGAGTCGGGTCCTACAATGAGCAGTTCTTC.

The gene calls are TRBV6-1 and TRBJ2-7; tentatively, D is TRBD2 (5 bases). CDR1 is MNHNS and CDR2 is SASEGT in the germline V gene. CDR3 length equals 15 residues. V was shortened by 7 bases and J by 0 bases, with 16 bases between the two germline ends. As DNA, the CDR3 is TGTGCCAGCAATGCGGGCAGACCCTTCTCCTACGAGCAGTACGTC. Amino acid sequence: CASNAGRPFSYEQYV.

This clonotype was seen only a few times. The chain couples TRBV25-1 to TRBJ2-2, with D unclear. Germline CDR1 MGHDK, CDR2 SYGVNS. This CDR3 is 14 amino acids long. V was trimmed by 1 base and J by 7 bases, leaving 10 bases between them. The CDR3 DNA follows: TGTGCCAGCAGTGAATTGGTGGGGAACGGGGAGCTGTTTTTT. Protein product: CASSELVGNGELFF.

In this sample, this clonotype turned up a few times. This may stem from a read error, because a much larger clone lies one nucleotide away. V and J are TRBV9 and TRBJ2-1, with D maybe TRBD2 (5 bases). This CDR3 is built from 14 residues. CDR1 is SGDLS and CDR2 is YYNGEE in the germline V gene. CDR3 region: CASSPRWEYNGQFF. For the CDR3, the DNA is TGTGCCAGCAGCCCCCGTTGGGAGTACAATGGGCAGTTCTTC.

This clonotype was seen ten or more times. The chain joins TRBV7-9 to TRBJ2-5; tentatively, D is TRBD1 (5 bases). Germline loops: CDR1 SEHNR, CDR2 FQNEAQ (reference sequence). Trimming took 5 bases from V and 5 from J, leaving 12 bases between them. This CDR3 contains 13 residues. The CDR3 sequence: CASSPGHIETQYF. Written as DNA, the CDR3 is TGTGCCAGCAGCCCCGGACATATCGAGACCCAGTACTTC.

At least ten counts were recorded for this clonotype. The genes are TRBV3-1 and TRBJ2-1, with D perhaps TRBD2 (6 bases). The CDR3 runs 15 residues. Trimming pared 4 bases from V and 0 bases from J, leaving 10 bases between. The germline CDR1 and CDR2 sequences are LGHDT and YNNKEL (reference sequence). The CDR3 coding sequence is TGTGCCAGCAGCCGACTAGTCAGCTCCTACAATGAGCAGTTCTTC. This translates into CASSRLVSSYNEQFF.

This clonotype occurred many times. The chain carries TRBV19 and TRBJ2-3; 7 nucleotides align to TRBD2. CDR3 size: 15 residues. Germline trimming cut 2 bases from V and 4 bases from J; bases unmatched to any gene: 6. CDR1 is LNHDA, CDR2 SQIVND, per germline (reference sequence). This chain's CDR3 is CASSITAGVADTQYF. The CDR3 DNA follows: TGTGCCAGTAGTATAACGGCGGGAGTGGCAGATACGCAGTATTTT.

This clonotype was picked up a small number of times. V and J are TRBV7-9 and TRBJ2-7, with 8 bases that match TRBD2. Trimming took 3 bases from V and 4 from J; bases not matched to a gene: 8. In germline, CDR1 is SEHNR, CDR2 FQNEAQ (reference sequence). The CDR3 length is 15 residues. The CDR3 region is CASSFPGTRAYEQYF. CDR3 bases: TGTGCCAGCAGCTTTCCCGGGACTAGAGCTTACGAGCAGTACTTC.

At least ten counts were recorded for this clonotype. The rearrangement links TRBV11-2 to TRBJ1-1; unclear D gene. V was shortened by 0 bases and J by 2 bases, with 1 base between the two germline ends. The CDR3 is 12 residues long. Germline values: CDR1 SGHAT, CDR2 FQNNGV. The CDR3 DNA reads TGTGCCAGCAGCTTAGATAACACTGAAGCTTTCTTT. Protein: CASSLDNTEAFF.

The chain is built from TRBV6-1 and TRBJ2-1; the match to TRBD2 covers 10 bases. The germline V gene encodes CDR1 MNHNS and CDR2 SASEGT. V gave up 6 bases and J gave up 4 bases; unmatched junction bases: 9. The CDR3 has 16 residues. The CDR3 coding sequence is TGTGCCAGCAGGGGGTCTAGCGGGAGAGGTTACAATGAGCAGTTCTTC. Encoded protein: CASRGSSGRGYNEQFF.

The sample holds many counts of this clonotype. This chain connects TRBV29-1 to TRBJ2-3, with TRBD2 as a possible D gene (5 bases). The ends were cut back, 3 bases at V and 6 bases at J, with 31 bases in the middle. CDR3 length: 19 residues. The germline V gene has CDR1 SQVTM and CDR2 ANQGSEA. The CDR3 DNA reads TGCAGCGTTGATTGGTTAACGTTCCCGGACTTCACTTGGAGGGATACGCAGTATTTT. This gives the protein CSVDWLTFPDFTWRDTQYF.

The table lists this clonotype with a few counts. The chain couples TRBV4-1 to TRBJ2-1, with 10 positions matching TRBD2. The germline V gene has CDR1 MGHRA and CDR2 YSYEKL. This CDR3 contains 17 residues. V trimming: 4 bases; J trimming: 0 bases; junction bases outside the gene matches: 6. CDR3 sequence: CASSLPIAGGSYNEQFF. In DNA form, the CDR3 reads TGCGCCAGCAGCCTCCCCATAGCGGGAGGCTCCTACAATGAGCAGTTCTTC.

This clonotype was found many times. The chain carries TRBV2 and TRBJ2-7; perhaps TRBD1 as D (6 bases). CDR3 length equals 16 residues. The germline CDR1 and CDR2 sequences are SNHLY and FYNNEI. Trimming removed 5 bases from V and 2 bases from J, with 19 bases in between. CDR3 nucleotide sequence: TGTGCCAGCAGTCGAAACCCCGGGACATCCACCTACGAGCAGTACTTC. It codes for CASSRNPGTSTYEQYF.

This rearrangement joins TRBV18 to TRBJ2-1, with TRBD2 matching 7 bases. J gave up 6 bases and V 3 bases, and 11 bases lay outside the gene matches. In germline, CDR1 is KGHSH, CDR2 LQKENI. The CDR3 has 16 amino acids. The CDR3 DNA sequence: TGTGCCAGCTCACCTCGGGCGGGAGAAACCCCCAATGAGCAGTTCTTC. Its protein is CASSPRAGETPNEQFF.

This clonotype showed up just a few times. The CDR3 loop is CASRQGTVQPQHF. In nucleotides, the CDR3 is TGTGCCAGCAGGCAAGGGACAGTTCAGCCCCAGCATTTT. The rearrangement uses TRBV27 and TRBJ1-5; 7 nucleotides agree with TRBD1. CDR1 and CDR2 (germline): MNHEY, SMNVEV (reference sequence). V trimming: 6 bases; J trimming: 6 bases; junction bases outside the gene matches: 5. CDR3 length equals 13 residues.

The V gene is TRBV6-5, the J gene TRBJ2-7; TRBD1 matches at 10 bases. This CDR3 has 14 amino acids. V lost 5 bases and J lost 3; bases outside the gene matches: 4. The V gene's germline CDR1 is MNHEY and CDR2 SVGAGI. The CDR3 reads CASSGTGDLYEQYV. CDR3 coding DNA: TGTGCCAGCAGTGGGACAGGGGATCTCTACGAGCAGTACGTC.

This clonotype was recorded many times. The chain recombines TRBV12-3 or TRBV12-4 with TRBJ1-4, with D uncertain. CDR3 size: 13 residues. Trimming took off 4 bases at V and 8 bases at J, with 11 bases between the two ends. DNA of the CDR3: TGTGCCAGCAGTTCCCGAGAAGCGGAAAAACTGTTTTTT. Its translation: CASSSREAEKLFF.

This rearrangement joins TRBV11-3 to TRBJ2-1; D remains unclear. Germline lookup yields CDR1 SGHNT and CDR2 YENEEA. Trimming took 0 bases from V and 4 from J, leaving 7 bases between them. This CDR3 is built from 14 residues. This CDR3 reads CASSLDGRYNEQFF. CDR3 nucleotide sequence: TGTGCCAGCAGCTTAGATGGAAGGTACAATGAGCAGTTCTTC.

This clonotype was counted many times. This chain connects TRBV12-3 or TRBV12-4 to TRBJ2-3; D possibly uses TRBD1 or TRBD2 (5 bases each). The CDR3 runs 16 residues. V lost 3 bases, J lost 2 bases, and 15 bases lay in between. The CDR3 DNA follows: TGTGCCAGCAGTTTCGGGACGGAGGTGGTCACAGATACGCAGTATTTT. Protein: CASSFGTEVVTDTQYF.

A single count supports this clonotype. The chain links TRBV30 to TRBJ1-1; D call uncertain. This CDR3 has 14 amino acids. Germline CDR1 reads GTSNPN; CDR2 reads SVGIG (reference sequence). V was pared by 0 bases and J by 11 bases, with 19 bases between. The CDR3 spells CAWSVLAGGPGAFF. CDR3 in DNA: TGTGCCTGGAGTGTACTAGCGGGAGGGCCCGGGGCTTTCTTT.

Only a few counts were recorded for this clonotype. The rearrangement uses TRBV10-3 and TRBJ1-3; 8 nucleotides match TRBD1. The V gene's germline CDR1 is ENHRY and CDR2 SYGVKD. V dropped 6 bases and J dropped 3; count of bases not matched to a gene: 10. This CDR3 is built from 16 residues. In DNA, the CDR3 is TGTGCCATCAGGACAGGGGACAGGAATCTTGGAAACACCATATATTTT. This codes for CAIRTGDRNLGNTIYF.

In regard to this clonotype: A much larger clone is a single base away; this may be a read error. The chain links TRBV12-5 to TRBJ2-6, with D possibly matching TRBD1 (5 bases). Germline CDR1 and CDR2: LGHNT and FRNRAP. CDR3 length: 18 residues. This chain's CDR3 is CASGFMTEVSSGANALTF. The CDR3 DNA reads TGTGCTAGTGGTTTTATGACTGAAGTTAGCTCTGGGGCCAACGCCCTGACTTTC.